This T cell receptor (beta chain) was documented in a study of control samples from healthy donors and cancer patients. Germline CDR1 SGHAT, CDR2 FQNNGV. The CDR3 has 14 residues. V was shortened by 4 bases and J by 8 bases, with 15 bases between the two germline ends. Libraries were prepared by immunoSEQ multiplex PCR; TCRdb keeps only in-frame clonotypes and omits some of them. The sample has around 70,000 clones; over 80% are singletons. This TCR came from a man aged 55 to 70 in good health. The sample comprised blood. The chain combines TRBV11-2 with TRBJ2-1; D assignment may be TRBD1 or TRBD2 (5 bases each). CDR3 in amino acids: CASSYDGAIDEQFF. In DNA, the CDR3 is TGTGCCAGCAGCTACGACGGGGCAATCGATGAGCAGTTCTTC.